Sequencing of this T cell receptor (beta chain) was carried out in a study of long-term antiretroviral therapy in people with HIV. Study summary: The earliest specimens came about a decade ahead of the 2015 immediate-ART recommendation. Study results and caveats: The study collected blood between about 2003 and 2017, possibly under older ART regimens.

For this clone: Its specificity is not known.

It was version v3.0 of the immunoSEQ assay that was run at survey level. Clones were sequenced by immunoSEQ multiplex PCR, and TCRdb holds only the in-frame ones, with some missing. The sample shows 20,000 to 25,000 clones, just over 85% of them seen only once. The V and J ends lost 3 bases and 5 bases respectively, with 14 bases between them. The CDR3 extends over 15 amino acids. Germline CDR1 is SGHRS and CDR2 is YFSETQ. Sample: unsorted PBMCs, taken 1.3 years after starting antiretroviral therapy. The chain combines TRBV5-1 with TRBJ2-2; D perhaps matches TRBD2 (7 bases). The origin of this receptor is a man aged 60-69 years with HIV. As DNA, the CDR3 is TGCGCCAGCAGCTCGTTGGGGGGGCTAACCGGGGAGCTGTTTTTT. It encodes CASSSLGGLTGELFF.